Following are 27 T cell receptor beta chains from one sample sequenced in a study of blood T cells in healthy people across ages. Sample-barcoded 5' priming and a J-beta primer mix drove a second PCR of roughly 6 to 12 cycles. Via MiXCR, TCRdb re-called the 5' RACE reads, giving one row per CDR3 protein. Of more than 800,000 distinct CDR3 sequences listed, around 28% were seen once; the top ten hold around 16%. The material sequenced was blood. These TCRs come from a woman aged 80 or over in good health.

This clonotype has only a few counts. CDR3 residues: CSAGLAKGNEQFF. CDR3 sequence (DNA): TGCAGTGCTGGGTTGGCAAAAGGCAATGAGCAGTTCTTC. The chain is built from TRBV20-1 and TRBJ2-1; D gene unclear. Germline V lookup: CDR1 DFQATT, CDR2 SNEGSKA (reference sequence). Trimming removed 5 bases at V and 6 bases at J, with 14 bases between. This CDR3 comprises 13 residues.

CDR3 region: CSAPVGNSGANVLTF. CDR3 nucleotides: TGCAGTGCCCCGGTGGGAAACTCTGGGGCCAACGTCCTGACTTTC. The V call is TRBV20-1, the J call TRBJ2-6; D is unresolved. Germline assignment: CDR1 DFQATT and CDR2 SNEGSKA (reference sequence). The CDR3 runs 15 residues. V lost 6 bases to trimming and J lost 0 bases, with 12 bases between them.

This chain connects TRBV18 to TRBJ2-5; 10 bases fit TRBD1. The assigned J gene may be wrong: the sequence end matches TRBJ2-1 better. This CDR3 spans 16 amino acids. Germline loops: CDR1 KGHSH, CDR2 LQKENI. The CDR3 DNA reads as TGTGCCAGCTCTCCGGGACAGGGGAAACTACAAGAGACCCAGTTCTTC. It is translated as CASSPGQGKLQETQFF.

This clonotype was observed at least ten times. This chain joins TRBV9 and TRBJ2-1, with D perhaps TRBD2 (5 bases). Germline V gene sequence: CDR1 SGDLS, CDR2 YYNGEE. Trimming shortened V by 0 bases and J by 7 bases, and 17 bases separated the two germline ends. CDR3 length equals 16 residues. The CDR3 is CASSVALRVLRNEQFF. The CDR3 coding sequence is TGTGCCAGCAGCGTAGCGTTGCGGGTACTTCGAAATGAGCAGTTCTTC.

The chain uses TRBV12-3 or TRBV12-4 and TRBJ2-7, with D unclear. Trimming took 6 bases from V and 1 from J, leaving 10 bases between them. This CDR3 contains 13 residues. The CDR3 DNA sequence: TGTGCCAGCAGCCCTCCTATGTCCTACGAGCAGTACTTC. Protein sequence: CASSPPMSYEQYF.

This chain uses TRBV7-9 with TRBJ1-1; unclear D gene. Germline CDR1 SEHNR, CDR2 FQNEAQ (reference sequence). This CDR3 is 15 amino acids long. V gave up 5 bases and J gave up 1 base, with 14 bases separating them. CDR3 nucleotide sequence: TGTGCCAGCAGCACAAGTTCCGGGTCGAACACTGAAGCTTTCTTT. Protein sequence: CASSTSSGSNTEAFF.

The chain joins TRBV6-1 to TRBJ2-1; D is tentatively TRBD1 or TRBD2 (7 bases each). The length of the CDR3 is 16 residues. Trimming cost V 1 base and J 2 bases, with 12 bases left between them. Germline V gene lookup returns CDR1 MNHNS and CDR2 SASEGT. The CDR3 sequence is CASSEEGRGPYNEQFF. CDR3 in DNA: TGTGCCAGCAGTGAAGAAGGGAGGGGGCCCTACAATGAGCAGTTCTTC.

The sample holds a few counts of this clonotype. The chain links TRBV7-9 to TRBJ1-1, with 10 bases lining up with TRBD1. Germline V gives CDR1 SEHNR, CDR2 FQNEAQ (reference sequence). This CDR3 comprises 16 residues. With 5 bases clipped from V and 11 bases from J, the junction kept 17 bases outside the gene matches. This chain's CDR3 is CASSTRDRGLSWRAFF. The CDR3 nucleotides are TGTGCCAGCAGCACCCGGGACAGGGGTTTATCGTGGCGGGCTTTCTTT.

This clonotype was seen at least ten times. This chain connects TRBV7-8 to TRBJ1-6; no firm D call. Trimming shortened V by 1 base and J by 6 bases, and 7 bases separated the two germline ends. The germline V gene has CDR1 SGHVS and CDR2 FQNEAQ. The CDR3 consists of 14 residues. CDR3 sequence: CASSLVRGNSPLHF. CDR3 DNA sequence: TGTGCCAGCAGCTTAGTTCGGGGTAATTCACCCCTCCACTTT.

As for this clonotype: Given a much more abundant clone one base away, this may be a read error. The J gene is TRBJ1-2, the V gene TRBV6-5; TRBD1 aligns across 7 bases. The CDR3 extends over 14 amino acids. Germline CDR1 MNHEY, CDR2 SVGAGI. The V and J ends lost 6 bases and 5 bases, in that order; junction bases with no gene match: 9. DNA of the CDR3: TGTGCCAGCAGACTAGCCGGGACAGATTATGGCTACACCTTC. It is translated as CASRLAGTDYGYTF.

The chain has TRBV10-2 and TRBJ1-5, with a weak D call TRBD1 (5 bases). V shed 4 bases and J shed 3 bases, with 10 bases lying between them. This CDR3 comprises 14 residues. CDR1 is WSHSY and CDR2 is SAAADI in the germline V gene. CDR3 in amino acids: CASSVGVNNQPQHF. The DNA for the CDR3 is TGCGCCAGCAGTGTAGGGGTGAACAATCAGCCCCAGCATTTT.

The genes are TRBV30 and TRBJ2-7; either TRBD1 or TRBD2 may fit D (6 bases each). Germline CDR1 GTSNPN, CDR2 SVGIG (reference sequence). This CDR3 spans 15 amino acids. V was cut by 0 bases and J by 1 base, with 13 bases left in between. CDR3 bases: TGTGCCTGGAGTGTAACGGGGGCGGGTTCCTACGAGCAGTACTTC. It is translated as CAWSVTGAGSYEQYF.

The table lists this clonotype with many counts. The J gene is TRBJ2-3, the V gene TRBV5-1, with a weak D call TRBD2 (6 bases). CDR3 length: 16 amino acids. V was clipped by 4 bases and J by 2 bases, with 17 bases between them. In germline, CDR1 is SGHRS, CDR2 YFSETQ. The CDR3 is CASSQGLWRVTDTQYF. In DNA form, the CDR3 reads TGCGCCAGCAGCCAGGGACTCTGGAGGGTCACAGATACGCAGTATTTT.

In its sample, this clonotype was seen many times. This chain joins TRBV18 and TRBJ2-5; D is possibly TRBD2 (6 bases). Deletions cut 1 base from V and 4 bases from J, with 7 bases between. CDR1 and CDR2 (germline): KGHSH, LQKENI. This CDR3 has 13 amino acids. Here the CDR3 reads CASSPRGAETQYF. The CDR3 DNA is TGTGCCAGCTCACCACGCGGGGCAGAGACCCAGTACTTC.

The chain employs TRBV6-6 and TRBJ1-2; 8 nucleotides align to TRBD1. With 5 bases clipped from V and 3 bases from J, the junction kept 5 bases outside the gene matches. Looked up from germline, CDR1 is MNHNY and CDR2 is SVGAGI (reference sequence). CDR3 size: 14 residues. The CDR3 here is CASSKDRDDYGYTF. As DNA, the CDR3 is TGTGCCAGCAGTAAGGACAGGGATGACTATGGCTACACCTTC.

This clonotype was recorded a few times. The CDR3 loop reads CASSLVAVGGEPQHF. In nucleotides, the CDR3 is TGTGCCAGCAGCTTAGTAGCCGTCGGAGGAGAACCCCAGCATTTT. The J gene is TRBJ1-5, the V gene TRBV7-2, with D hard to call. Germline CDR1 reads SGHTA; CDR2 reads FQGNSA. This CDR3 spans 15 amino acids. Trimming pared 1 base from V and 10 bases from J, leaving 17 bases between.

This clonotype was recorded many times. The gene calls are TRBV7-2 and TRBJ2-5, with TRBD1 matching 7 bases. Germline V gene lookup returns CDR1 SGHTA and CDR2 FQGNSA. V dropped 4 bases and J dropped 2; count of bases not matched to a gene: 7. This CDR3 spans 15 amino acids. The CDR3 reads CASSWKTGWQETQYF. CDR3 in DNA: TGTGCCAGCAGCTGGAAGACAGGGTGGCAAGAGACCCAGTACTTC. Variable domain in full (rest from reference TRBV7-2 and TRBJ2-5): GAGVSQSPSNKVTEKGKDVELRCDPISGHTALYWYRQSLGQGLEFLIYFQGNSAPDKSGLPSDRFSAERTGGSVSTLTIQRTQQEDSAVYLCASSWKTGWQETQYFGPGTRLLVL.

In this sample, this clonotype turned up many times. The chain has TRBV3-1 and TRBJ1-1, with 10 positions matching TRBD1. This CDR3 comprises 15 residues. With V trimmed by 5 bases and J by 1 base, 4 bases remained unmatched. CDR1 is LGHDT and CDR2 is YNNKEL in the germline V gene (reference sequence). CDR3 DNA sequence: TGTGCCAGCAGCGTACGGGACAGGGGGAACACTGAAGCTTTCTTT. This encodes CASSVRDRGNTEAFF.

The J gene is TRBJ2-1, the V gene TRBV11-2; D is uncertain. CDR1 and CDR2 from the germline V gene are SGHAT and FQNNGV. This CDR3 has 11 amino acids. With 7 bases removed from V and 8 bases from J, the gap between germline ends came to 9 bases. For the CDR3, the DNA is TGTGCCAGCACCAAAGCGTATGAGCAGTTCTTC. Residues: CASTKAYEQFF. Looking up the rest from reference TRBV11-2 and TRBJ2-1 gives the full variable domain: EAGVAQSPRYKIIEKRQSVAFWCNPISGHATLYWYQQILGQGPKLLIQFQNNGVVDDSQLPKDRFSAERLKGVDSTLKIQPAKLEDSAVYLCASTKAYEQFFGPGTRLTVL.

This clonotype was seen more than once but under ten times. A much larger clone lies a single base off, so this may be a read error. The chain employs TRBV9 and TRBJ2-7, with D tentatively TRBD1 or TRBD2 (5 bases each). The J call may be in error: the DNA end matches TRBJ2-5 better. Germline CDR1 reads SGDLS; CDR2 reads YYNGEE. This CDR3 is 14 amino acids long. The CDR3 spells CANSLRLRGETQYF. The DNA of the CDR3 is TGTGCCAACTCTCTCAGGCTGAGGGGAGAGACCCAGTACTTC.

This clonotype was found many times. This chain connects TRBV9 to TRBJ2-5, with TRBD2 matching over 12 bases. CDR1 and CDR2 (germline): SGDLS, YYNGEE. Trimming at V came to 0 bases and at J to 2 bases, leaving 5 bases not matched to a gene. The CDR3 totals 17 residues. CDR3: CASSVGTSGGRQETQYF. For the CDR3, the DNA is TGTGCCAGCAGCGTAGGTACTAGCGGGGGGCGTCAAGAGACCCAGTACTTC.

The chain carries TRBV6-5 and TRBJ1-1; D is ambiguous. The CDR3 length is 18 residues. Deletions cut 0 bases from V and 1 base from J, with 18 bases between. From germline, CDR1 is MNHEY and CDR2 SVGAGI. The CDR3 here is CASSYSSVLGPSNTEAFF. In nucleotides, the CDR3 is TGTGCCAGCAGTTACTCGTCCGTCCTAGGACCCTCGAACACTGAAGCTTTCTTT.

This clonotype was recorded many times. This chain joins TRBV7-2 and TRBJ2-7; possible D gene TRBD2, 7 bases. Trimming took off 5 bases at V and 3 bases at J, with 11 bases between the two ends. CDR1 and CDR2 from the germline V gene are SGHTA and FQGNSA. The CDR3 runs to 13 residues. CDR3 bases: TGTGCCAGCAGCCGGGGGGCAATCTACGAGCAGTACTTC. Its translation is CASSRGAIYEQYF.

This clonotype has just a few counts. V is TRBV19 and J is TRBJ1-5, with TRBD1 as a possible D gene (6 bases). Germline lookup yields CDR1 LNHDA and CDR2 SQIVND (reference sequence). Deletions cut 6 bases from V and 2 bases from J, with 14 bases between. This CDR3 is 15 amino acids long. CDR3 sequence reads: CASSAARGGNQPQHF. In nucleotides, the CDR3 is TGTGCCAGTAGCGCAGCAAGGGGGGGCAATCAGCCCCAGCATTTT.

This clonotype was observed many times. The genes are TRBV4-2 and TRBJ2-3, with unresolved D. Germline CDR1 reads LGHNA; CDR2 reads YNFKEQ. Trimming took 0 bases from V and 8 from J, leaving 18 bases between them. The CDR3 length is 16 residues. The CDR3 region has the DNA TGTGCCAGCAGCCAAGATACGGCTAACCCTCGTGCTACGCAGTATTTT. Translation gives CASSQDTANPRATQYF.

In this sample, this clonotype turned up a few times. The gene calls are TRBV7-2 and TRBJ1-5; tentative D call: TRBD1 (5 bases). This CDR3 has 16 residues. The V gene lost 3 bases and the J gene lost 3 bases, with 15 bases spanning the gap. Looked up from germline, CDR1 is SGHTA and CDR2 is FQGNSA. The CDR3 DNA sequence: TGTGCCAGCAGCTTCCAGCGGGGACGAGACAATCAGCCCCAGCATTTT. It translates to CASSFQRGRDNQPQHF.

This clonotype was seen more than once but under ten times. The chain recombines TRBV7-2 with TRBJ1-1, with 8 bases lining up with TRBD1. The V and J ends lost 5 bases and 6 bases, in that order; junction bases with no gene match: 11. The CDR3 sequence is 15 residues long. In germline, CDR1 is SGHTA, CDR2 FQGNSA. CDR3 DNA: TGTGCCAGCAGCCACCCCTCGACAGGGGCCGCTGAAGCTTTCTTT. Encoded protein: CASSHPSTGAAEAFF.